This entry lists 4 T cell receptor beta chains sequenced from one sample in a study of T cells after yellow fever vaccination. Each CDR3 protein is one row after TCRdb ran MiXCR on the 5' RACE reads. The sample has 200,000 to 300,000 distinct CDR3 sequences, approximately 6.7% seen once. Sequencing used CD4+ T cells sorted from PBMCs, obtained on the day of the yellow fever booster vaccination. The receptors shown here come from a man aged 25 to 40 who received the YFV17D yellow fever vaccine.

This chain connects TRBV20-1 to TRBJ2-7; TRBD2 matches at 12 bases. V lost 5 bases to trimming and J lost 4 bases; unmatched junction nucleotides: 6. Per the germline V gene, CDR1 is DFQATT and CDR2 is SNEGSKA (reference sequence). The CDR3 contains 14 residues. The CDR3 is CSAPTSGRKYEQYF. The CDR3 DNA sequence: TGCAGTGCTCCGACTAGCGGGAGAAAGTACGAGCAGTACTTC.

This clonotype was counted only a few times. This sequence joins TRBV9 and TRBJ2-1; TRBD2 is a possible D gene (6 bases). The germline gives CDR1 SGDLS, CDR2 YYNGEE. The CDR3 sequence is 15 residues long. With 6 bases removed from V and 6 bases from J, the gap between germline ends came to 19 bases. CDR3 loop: CASTLEKAGTNEQFF. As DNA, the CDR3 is TGTGCCAGCACCTTAGAAAAGGCGGGAACCAATGAGCAGTTCTTC. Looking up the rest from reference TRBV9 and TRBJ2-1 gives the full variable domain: DSGVTQTPKHLITATGQRVTLRCSPRSGDLSVYWYQQSLDQGLQFLIQYYNGEERAKGNILERFSAQQFPDLHSELNLSSLELGDSALYFCASTLEKAGTNEQFFGPGTRLTVL.

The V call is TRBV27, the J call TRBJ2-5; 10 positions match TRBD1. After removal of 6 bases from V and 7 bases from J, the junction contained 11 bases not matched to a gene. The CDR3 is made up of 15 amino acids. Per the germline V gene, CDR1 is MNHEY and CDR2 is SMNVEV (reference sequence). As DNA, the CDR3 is TGTGCCAGCAGGGGGGACAGGGGCACTTCGGGGACCCAGTACTTC. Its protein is CASRGDRGTSGTQYF.

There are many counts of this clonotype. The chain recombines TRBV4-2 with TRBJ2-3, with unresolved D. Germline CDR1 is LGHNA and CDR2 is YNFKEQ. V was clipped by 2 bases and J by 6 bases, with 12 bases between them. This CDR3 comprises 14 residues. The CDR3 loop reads CASSQWPGGDTQYF. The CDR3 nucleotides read TGTGCCAGCAGCCAATGGCCCGGCGGCGATACGCAGTATTTT.